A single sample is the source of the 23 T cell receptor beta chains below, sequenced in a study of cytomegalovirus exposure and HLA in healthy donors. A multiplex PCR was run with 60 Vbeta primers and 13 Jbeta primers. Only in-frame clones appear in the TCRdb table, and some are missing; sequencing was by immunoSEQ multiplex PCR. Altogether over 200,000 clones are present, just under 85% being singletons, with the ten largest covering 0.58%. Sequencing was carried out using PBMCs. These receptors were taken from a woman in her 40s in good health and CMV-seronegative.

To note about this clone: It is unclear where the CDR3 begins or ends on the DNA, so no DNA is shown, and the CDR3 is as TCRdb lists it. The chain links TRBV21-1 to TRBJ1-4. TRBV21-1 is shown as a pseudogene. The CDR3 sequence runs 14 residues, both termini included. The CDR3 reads CASSVGRGSEKLFF.

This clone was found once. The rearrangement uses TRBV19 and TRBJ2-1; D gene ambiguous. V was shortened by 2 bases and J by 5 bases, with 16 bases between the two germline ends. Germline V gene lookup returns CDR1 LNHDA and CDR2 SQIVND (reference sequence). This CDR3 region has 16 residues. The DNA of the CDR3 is TGTGCCAGTAGTATACGTAACCCAGTGATTAACAATGAGCAGTTCTTC. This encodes CASSIRNPVINNEQFF. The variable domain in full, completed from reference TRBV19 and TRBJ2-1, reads DGGITQSPKYLFRKEGQNVTLSCEQNLNHDAMYWYRQDPGQGLRLIYYSQIVNDFQKGDIAEGYSVSREKKESFPLTVTSAQKNPTAFYLCASSIRNPVINNEQFFGPGTRLTVL.

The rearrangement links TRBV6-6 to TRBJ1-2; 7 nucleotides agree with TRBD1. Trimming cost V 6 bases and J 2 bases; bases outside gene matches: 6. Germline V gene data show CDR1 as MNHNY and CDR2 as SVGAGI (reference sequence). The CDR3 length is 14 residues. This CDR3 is CASRPPGQNYGYTF. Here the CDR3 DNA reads TGTGCCAGCAGGCCCCCGGGACAGAACTATGGCTACACCTTC.

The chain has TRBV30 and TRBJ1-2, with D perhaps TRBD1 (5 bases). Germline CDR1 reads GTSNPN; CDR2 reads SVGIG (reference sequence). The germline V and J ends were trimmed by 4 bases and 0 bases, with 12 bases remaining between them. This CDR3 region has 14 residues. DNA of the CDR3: TGTGCCTGGACCAGGGTATTGACTAACTATGGCTACACCTTC. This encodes CAWTRVLTNYGYTF.

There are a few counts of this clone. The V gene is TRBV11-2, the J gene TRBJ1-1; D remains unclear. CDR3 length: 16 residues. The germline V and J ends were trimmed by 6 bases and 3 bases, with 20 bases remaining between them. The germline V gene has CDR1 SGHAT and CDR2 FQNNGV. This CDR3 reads CASRPGRGRRHTEAFF. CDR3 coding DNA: TGTGCCAGCAGACCTGGGAGAGGGAGGAGGCACACTGAAGCTTTCTTT. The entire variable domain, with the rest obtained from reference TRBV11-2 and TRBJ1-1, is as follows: EAGVAQSPRYKIIEKRQSVAFWCNPISGHATLYWYQQILGQGPKLLIQFQNNGVVDDSQLPKDRFSAERLKGVDSTLKIQPAKLEDSAVYLCASRPGRGRRHTEAFFGQGTRLTVV.

The CDR3 region has the DNA TGTGCCAGCAGCGCTCGAGCCGAAGAGACCCAGTACTTC. Its translation: CASSARAEETQYF. The chain combines TRBV13 with TRBJ2-5; D remains unclear. The CDR3 is 13 residues long. Germline V gene lookup returns CDR1 PRHDT and CDR2 FYEKMQ (reference sequence). Trimming pared 5 bases from V and 3 bases from J, leaving 10 bases between.

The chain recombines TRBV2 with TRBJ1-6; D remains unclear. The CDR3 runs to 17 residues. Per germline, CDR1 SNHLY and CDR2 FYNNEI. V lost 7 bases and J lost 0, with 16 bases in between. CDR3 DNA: TGTGCCAGCACCCCCATAGGTTGGAGCTCCTATAATTCACCCCTCCACTTT. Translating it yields CASTPIGWSSYNSPLHF. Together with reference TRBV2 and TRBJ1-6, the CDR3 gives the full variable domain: EPEVTQTPSHQVTQMGQEVILRCVPISNHLYFYWYRQILGQKVEFLVSFYNNEISEKSEIFDDQFSVERPDGSNFTLKIRSTKLEDSAMYFCASTPIGWSSYNSPLHFGNGTRLTVT.

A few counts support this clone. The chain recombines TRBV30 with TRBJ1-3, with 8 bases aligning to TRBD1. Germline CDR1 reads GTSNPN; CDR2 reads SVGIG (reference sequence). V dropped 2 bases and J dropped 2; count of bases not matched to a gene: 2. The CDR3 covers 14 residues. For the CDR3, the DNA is TGTGCCTGGAGTTCAGGGGGCACTGGAAACACCATATATTTT. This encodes CAWSSGGTGNTIYF.

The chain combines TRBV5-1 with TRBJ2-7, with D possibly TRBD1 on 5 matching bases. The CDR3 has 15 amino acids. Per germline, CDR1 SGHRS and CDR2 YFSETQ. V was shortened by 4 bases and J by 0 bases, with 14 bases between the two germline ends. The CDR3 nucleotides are TGCGCCAGCAGCGGTACAGGCTTGAGCTCCTACGAGCAGTACTTC. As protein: CASSGTGLSSYEQYF.

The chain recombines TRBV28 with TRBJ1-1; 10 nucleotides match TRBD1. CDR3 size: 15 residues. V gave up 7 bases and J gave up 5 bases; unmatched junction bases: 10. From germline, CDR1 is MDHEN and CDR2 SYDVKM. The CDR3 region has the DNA TGTGCCAGCAACTGGGACAGGGGATTTGAGACTGAAGCTTTCTTT. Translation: CASNWDRGFETEAFF.

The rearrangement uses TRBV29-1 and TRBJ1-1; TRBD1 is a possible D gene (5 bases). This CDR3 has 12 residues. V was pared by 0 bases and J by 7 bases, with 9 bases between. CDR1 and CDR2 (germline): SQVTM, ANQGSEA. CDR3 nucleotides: TGCAGCGTTGAAGAAGGGGCAGGTGAAGCTTTCTTT. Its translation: CSVEEGAGEAFF.

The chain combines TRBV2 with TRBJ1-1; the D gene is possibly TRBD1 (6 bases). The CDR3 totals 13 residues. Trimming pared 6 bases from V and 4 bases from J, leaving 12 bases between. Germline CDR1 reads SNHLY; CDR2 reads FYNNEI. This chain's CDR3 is CASREQGGTEAFF. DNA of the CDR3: TGTGCCAGCAGGGAACAGGGTGGCACTGAAGCTTTCTTT.

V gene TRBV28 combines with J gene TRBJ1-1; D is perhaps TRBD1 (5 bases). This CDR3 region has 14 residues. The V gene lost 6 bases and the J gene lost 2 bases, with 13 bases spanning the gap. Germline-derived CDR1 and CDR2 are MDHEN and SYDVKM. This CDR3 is CASRKGAKNTEAFF. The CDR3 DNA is TGTGCCAGCAGAAAAGGGGCAAAAAACACTGAAGCTTTCTTT.

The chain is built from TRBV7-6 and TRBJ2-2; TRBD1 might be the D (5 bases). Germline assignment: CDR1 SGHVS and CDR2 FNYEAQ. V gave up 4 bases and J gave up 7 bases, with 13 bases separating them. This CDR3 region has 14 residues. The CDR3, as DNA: TGTGCCAGCAGCTCCAACCAGGGAATCGGGGAGCTGTTTTTT. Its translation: CASSSNQGIGELFF.

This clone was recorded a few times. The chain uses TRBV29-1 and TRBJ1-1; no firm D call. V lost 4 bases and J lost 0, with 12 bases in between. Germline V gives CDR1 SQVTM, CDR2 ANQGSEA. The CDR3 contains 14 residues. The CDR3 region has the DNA TGCAGCGTTGGAAGGTCGGGGTTGAACACTGAAGCTTTCTTT. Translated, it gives CSVGRSGLNTEAFF.

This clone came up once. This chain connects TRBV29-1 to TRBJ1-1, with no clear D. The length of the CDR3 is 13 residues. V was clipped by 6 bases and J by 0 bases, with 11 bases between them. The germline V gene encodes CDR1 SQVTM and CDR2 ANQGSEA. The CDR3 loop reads CSVRGRVNTEAFF. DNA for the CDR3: TGCAGCGTCCGAGGGAGAGTGAACACTGAAGCTTTCTTT.

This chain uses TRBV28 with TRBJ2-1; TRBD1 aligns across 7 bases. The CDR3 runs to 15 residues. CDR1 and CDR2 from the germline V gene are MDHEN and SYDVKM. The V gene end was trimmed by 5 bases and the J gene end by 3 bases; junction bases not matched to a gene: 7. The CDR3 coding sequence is TGTGCCAGCAGTCCGGACAACAGGGGCTACAATGAGCAGTTCTTC. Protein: CASSPDNRGYNEQFF.

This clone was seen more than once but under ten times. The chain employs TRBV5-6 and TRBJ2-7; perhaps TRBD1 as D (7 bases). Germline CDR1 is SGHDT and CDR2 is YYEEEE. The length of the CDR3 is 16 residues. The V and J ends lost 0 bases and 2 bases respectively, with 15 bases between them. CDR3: CASSLGPAGGPYEQYF. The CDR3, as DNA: TGTGCCAGCAGCTTGGGGCCTGCAGGGGGGCCCTACGAGCAGTACTTC.

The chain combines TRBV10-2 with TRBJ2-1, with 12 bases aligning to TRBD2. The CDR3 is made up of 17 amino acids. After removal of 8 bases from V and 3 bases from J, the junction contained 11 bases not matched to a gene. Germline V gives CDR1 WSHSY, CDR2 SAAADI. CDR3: CASLSDLAGGDYNEQFF. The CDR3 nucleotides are TGCGCCAGCCTCTCCGACCTAGCGGGGGGGGACTACAATGAGCAGTTCTTC.

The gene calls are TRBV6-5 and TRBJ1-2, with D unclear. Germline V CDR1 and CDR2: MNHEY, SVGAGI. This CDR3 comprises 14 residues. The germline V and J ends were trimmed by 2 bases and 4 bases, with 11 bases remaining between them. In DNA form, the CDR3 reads TGTGCCAGCAGTTACGAACTGAATGGCTATGGCTACACCTTC. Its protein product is CASSYELNGYGYTF.

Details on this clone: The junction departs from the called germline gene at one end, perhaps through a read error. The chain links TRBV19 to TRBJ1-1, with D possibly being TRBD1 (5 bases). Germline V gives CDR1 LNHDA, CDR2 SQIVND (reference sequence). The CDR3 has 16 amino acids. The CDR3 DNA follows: TGTGCCAGTAGTCTAGAACCGGGACTGCTGAACACTGAAGCTTTCTTT. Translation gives CASSLEPGLLNTEAFF.

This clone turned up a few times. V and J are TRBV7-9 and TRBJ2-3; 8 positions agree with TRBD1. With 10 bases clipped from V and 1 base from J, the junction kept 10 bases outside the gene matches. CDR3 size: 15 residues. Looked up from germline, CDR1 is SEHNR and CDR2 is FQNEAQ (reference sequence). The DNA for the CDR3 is TGTGCCACCAAACTCCAGGGGGCCGGCACAGATACGCAGTATTTT. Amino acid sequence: CATKLQGAGTDTQYF.

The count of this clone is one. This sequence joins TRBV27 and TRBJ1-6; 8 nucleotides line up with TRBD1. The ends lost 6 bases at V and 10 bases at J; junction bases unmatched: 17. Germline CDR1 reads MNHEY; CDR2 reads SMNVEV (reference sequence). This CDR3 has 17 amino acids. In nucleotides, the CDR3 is TGTGCCAGCAGAAAGGGGACAGGCACGTCGAATTTCTCACCCCTCCACTTT. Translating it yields CASRKGTGTSNFSPLHF.